This T cell receptor beta chain was sequenced in a study of control samples from healthy donors and cancer patients. This CDR3 spans 13 amino acids. Trimming left V 3 bases short and J 4 bases short, with 7 bases between. Data came from immunoSEQ multiplex PCR; TCRdb stores just in-frame clones and leaves some out. This sample has about 80,000 clones, with roughly nine tenths found just once. Input material: blood. This receptor was obtained from a woman aged 55-70 years in good health. The rearrangement joins TRBV12-3 or TRBV12-4 to TRBJ1-3; no firm D call. CDR3 in amino acids: CASSFYSGNTIYF. In DNA form, the CDR3 reads TGTGCCAGCAGTTTTTATTCGGGAAACACCATATATTTT.